The sequence of this T cell receptor (beta chain) was determined in a study of cytomegalovirus exposure and HLA in healthy donors (TCRdb year 2017). A note on the overall study: According to an earlier analysis of a few hundred of the donors, roughly 180 million T cells yielded some 120 million unique TCR beta sequences and 276 Gb of sequence data. To study patterns of TCR occurrence, a later analysis re-analyzed previously published TCR beta repertoires from hundreds of donors and added high-resolution HLA genotyping. Donor age, sex, ethnicity and CMV serostatus were compiled together with the repertoire data. Among the approximately 400 genotyped donors, more than 70% belonged to the genetic ancestry cluster associated with self-reported Caucasian donors. Among around 400 genotyped donors of the cohort, an average of approximately 200,000 unique TCR beta nucleotide sequences was sequenced per donor, of which 15% to 20% were non-productive. Rather than drawing on any new phenotypic data, the later analysis identified candidate immune exposures from TCR beta sequences and the way those sequences occurred across donors. The T cell repertoires of around 730 subjects were profiled by immunosequencing and related to cytomegalovirus serostatus. The study aimed to test whether cataloging public T cell receptors could reveal signatures of past pathogen exposure. An earlier analysis of 500 to 650 of the donors applied high-throughput TCR beta sequencing to assess whether each TCR beta V gene segment acted as functional or pseudogenic. The study combined high-throughput TCR immunosequencing, statistical association of individual TCRs with disease status, and machine learning to predict cytomegalovirus infection status. Class I and class II HLA loci were covered by the typing at four-digit resolution. Genome-wide SNP genotypes for about 55% of the roughly 670 donors were used in a later genetic analysis, which treated that subset as a discovery cohort. Typing coverage varied by locus: roughly 620-630 donors for A, B, C, DRB1 and DQB1; 522 for DQA1; around 610 for DPA1; roughly 470 for DPB1. Around 320 gigabases of sequencing data and some 85 million unique TCR sequences were included in an early release covering roughly 600 HLA-typed donors. A few DR-DQ haplotypes were treated as single units for association and clustering because of strong linkage in the cohort. All discovery cohort repertoires had been generated using a single sequencing platform. Along with the approximately 620-subject first cohort, a separate validation cohort of over 90 different subjects was used.

The library was generated by the immunoSEQ multiplex PCR assay. The multiplex PCR relied on a mix of 60 forward primers for TCR Vbeta segments and 13 reverse primers for TCR Jbeta segments. A multiplex PCR assay on genomic DNA amplified the CDR3 region of rearranged TCR beta genes. The Illumina HiSeq System was used to sequence the amplified TCR beta libraries as 87-base-pair reads. Per the authors' processing: In a later analysis, 80 million or so unique TCR beta chains were counted across the approximately 620 repertoires, and approximately 11 million of these chains were shared by at least two donors. A nearest-neighbor algorithm error-corrected the raw reads and collapsed the reads into unique sequences, merging closely related sequences to remove PCR and sequencing errors. CDR3 sequences were aligned to IMGT reference sequences to assign V, D and J gene segments. For a sequence to be retained, a match of at least six nucleotides to both a V gene segment and a J gene segment was required. A rearrangement counted as productive if the CDR3 had no stop codons and remained in frame with V and J, and every other rearrangement counted as non-productive. Following IMGT convention, CDR3 was defined as the stretch from the second conserved V-encoded cysteine up to the conserved J-encoded phenylalanine. The earlier analysis of 550 to 650 of the donors excluded any sequence lacking an unambiguous match to a single V gene segment. An earlier analysis of 587 of the donors called V segments functional above 56.7% productive rearrangements and segregating when the between-donor standard deviation exceeded 5%. A statistical classification framework was built for diagnosing cytomegalovirus status from the catalog of TCR beta chain sequences. V and J gene assignment, in a later analysis, came from comparing TCR nucleotide sequences with IMGT/GENE-DB human TR gene sequences. Using the TCRdist pipeline, a later analysis assigned CDR3 sequences along with most-parsimonious VDJ recombination scenarios. A later analysis defined each TCR beta chain by its CDR3 amino acid sequence plus V-gene family, and excluded reads lacking a unique V-gene family. As a way to deal with suspected cross-contamination and a sequencing artifact, a later analysis dropped under 600 nucleotide sequences that were highly shared and had low generation probability. A later analysis calculated a clonal expansion index for each public chain from normalized within-repertoire ranks of inferred template counts. In a later analysis, generation probabilities were computed using a VDJ recombination model fitted to out-of-frame rearrangements, and the results were checked against IGoR. A later analysis scored TCR-TCR, TCR-HLA and TCR-CMV co-occurrence with hypergeometric tests, applying a repertoire-size bias correction to TCR pairs. To estimate false discovery rates, a later analysis permuted the HLA or CMV assignments 20 times. In a later analysis, co-occurring TCRs were grouped using DBSCAN, with TCRdist sequence similarity added in when clustering inside HLA-allele-positive subsets. Co-occurrence clustering excluded repertoires with fewer than 30,000 or more than 120,000 public chains, plus five with anomalous nucleotide sharing. TCRdb took this table from immuneACCESS and kept in-frame rearrangements with V and J called. Such tables lack part of the clones; where checked against another copy, unresolved V genes explain under half of the gap, and the rest is unexplained. Clone size and V and J calls were adopted from that table, with D and trimming inferred from the DNA. In this sample the table shows more than 100,000 clones, just over 65% of which occur a single time. Of the sample, 1.5% is held by the ten largest clones.

Overall study outcomes, separate from this receptor: A further reported finding was that TCR beta sequences accurately predicted the HLA-A and HLA-B alleles for most subjects in the first cohort. In an earlier analysis of 450 to 750 of the donors, most TCR beta V segments appeared in productive rearrangements about 87% or about 30% of the time, broadly matching IMGT annotations. The study listed over 150 TCR beta chains as associated with cytomegalovirus. The only immune exposure information available for the cohort was CMV serostatus. When HLA alleles, especially DR and DQ, strongly co-occurred, TCR associations were difficult to assign to individual alleles. According to a later genetic analysis, donors in an Asian-associated ancestry cluster had fewer N-insertions in productive TCRs than the approximately 700-donor mean. Some IMGT-functional V segments, including TRBV6-2 and TRBV6-3, could not be told apart with the 87-base-pair reads, so those segments were excluded. Several of the top co-occurrence clusters appeared to be linked to parvovirus B19, influenza, CMV and Epstein-Barr virus, according to a later analysis. In a later analysis, the rate of TCR association differed among HLA loci, with DRB1 alleles having the most associated TCRs and HLA-C alleles having the fewest. Correlated functional status among segregating V segments might be attributable to linkage disequilibrium, but an unknown experimental factor could not be ruled out. The earlier analysis of almost 600 of the donors excluded 15 to 20 rarely observed V segments, including chromosome 9 orphons, because counts were too low. The presence/absence analyses assumed that sequencing depth was roughly uniform across donors, and that assumption may not be true. The cohort was sequenced for TCR beta chains only, and without alpha or paired-chain data the features that could be detected were limited. Most TCR sequences were seen in very few donors, while some public TCRs were found in many individuals. In a later analysis, 16,951 TCR beta sequences were associated with specific HLA alleles at a false discovery rate of 0.05. In a later analysis, HLA-associated TCR beta chains were found to be more clonally expanded and to have lower generation probabilities than equally common non-associated chains. According to the authors, the approach could potentially be generalized to other disease states and immunological phenotypes. HLA typing was unavailable for some donors at each locus, so association tests used only the typed subset. A later genetic analysis associated a missense DCLRE1C variant with V-gene and J-gene trimming of TCR beta chains, and an independent cohort replicated the association. A cluster of highly shared sequence variants was judged likely to represent a technical artifact of the sequencing pipeline. In vitro tests confirmed that a few of the cytomegalovirus-associated TCR beta chains recognize cytomegalovirus antigens. A later analysis found that most CMV-associated TCR beta chains appeared HLA-restricted, with HLA associations seemingly driven largely by CMV exposure. The classifier was reported to diagnose cytomegalovirus status with high specificity and sensitivity in both the original and validation cohorts.

The cohort comprised fewer than 750 healthy bone marrow donors. Cohort members were all nominally healthy when sampled, although unrecorded immune exposures were likely present. The donor tested CMV seronegative and was one of the 352 seronegative cohort members. Every donor gave a peripheral blood sample, and the peripheral blood mononuclear cells from that sample were used for TCR beta sequencing. Genomic DNA extraction from the blood cell samples was performed with the Qiagen DNeasy Blood Extraction Kit. Reading from cysteine to phenylalanine, the CDR3 counts 14 amino acids. The read is trimmed to its CDR3 DNA, 42 bases read in frame from base 1. Trimming at the junction amounts to 5 bases on V and 4 bases on J, and the germline ends lie 14 bases apart. The germline V gene (reference sequence) yields MNHNY for CDR1 and SVGAGI for CDR2. Regarding this clone: There is no known antigen for this receptor. Base-call qualities are not available, and no considerably larger clone is one nucleotide away.

The chain is made from TRBV6-6 and TRBJ1-2; a tentative D call is TRBD1 (6 bases match). The TCR comes from a man younger than 30 in good health and CMV-seronegative. Sample: PBMCs. The CDR3 region has the sequence CASSLYRDGYGYTF. The nucleotide sequence is TGTGCCAGCAGTCTATACAGGGACGGCTATGGCTACACCTTC.